This passage covers 14 T cell receptor beta chains from one sample sequenced in a study of T-cell reconstitution after alpha-beta-depleted transplantation in children. For TCRbeta, the library was prepared with unique molecular identifiers. TCRdb ran MiXCR on the PCR reads and lists one entry per CDR3 protein. The table lists approximately 18,000 distinct CDR3 sequences, over 10% of them singletons. The specimen comprised PBMCs, mostly from graft donor cells, sampled 60 days after TCRalphabeta/CD19-depleted stem cell transplant. The receptors come from a female patient between 2 and 10 years old who had a stem cell transplant for congenital amegakaryocytic thrombocytopenia, so the T cells may come from the graft donor.

This clonotype has a count of ten or more. This rearrangement joins TRBV7-3 to TRBJ2-1, with TRBD2 matching 8 bases. The germline V gene encodes CDR1 SGHTA and CDR2 FQGTGA. This CDR3 contains 15 residues. The trim removed 4 bases at V and 6 bases at J, leaving 8 bases unmatched. Here the CDR3 reads CASSSTPGGANEQFF. For the CDR3, the DNA is TGTGCCAGCAGCTCAACCCCGGGGGGGGCCAATGAGCAGTTCTTC.

In its sample, this clonotype was seen a few times. The chain carries TRBV12-3 or TRBV12-4 and TRBJ1-1, with D unresolved. The CDR3 consists of 11 residues. Trimming pared 5 bases from V and 7 bases from J, leaving 8 bases between. The CDR3 DNA sequence: TGTGCCAGCAGTCTCGAACATGAAGCTTTCTTT. This codes for CASSLEHEAFF.

Many counts were recorded for this clonotype. This chain uses TRBV6-2 or TRBV6-3 with TRBJ2-1; D might be TRBD2 (6 bases). The CDR3 runs 14 residues. The V end lost 6 bases, the J end lost 4 bases, and 13 bases lay between the germline ends. Germline CDR1 MNHEY, CDR2 SVGEGT. The CDR3 DNA follows: TGTGCCAGCAGGCGGGACGGCTCTTACAATGAGCAGTTCTTC. Residues: CASRRDGSYNEQFF.

This clonotype was recorded many times. The chain combines TRBV5-1 with TRBJ2-3, with D maybe TRBD2 (5 bases). CDR1 is SGHRS, CDR2 YFSETQ, per germline. CDR3 length: 16 amino acids. With 6 bases removed from V and 4 bases from J, the gap between germline ends came to 21 bases. CDR3 bases: TGCGCCAGCACCGATGATGATATAGCGTGGGCAGATACGCAGTATTTT. Protein product: CASTDDDIAWADTQYF.

V gene TRBV7-9 combines with J gene TRBJ1-1; 9 nucleotides line up with TRBD1. J gave up 0 bases and V 5 bases, and 4 bases lay outside the gene matches. In germline, CDR1 is SEHNR, CDR2 FQNEAQ (reference sequence). This CDR3 is built from 15 residues. CDR3 in amino acids: CASSPGQGVNTEAFF. DNA of the CDR3: TGTGCCAGCAGCCCGGGACAGGGTGTGAACACTGAAGCTTTCTTT.

This clonotype came up many times. This chain uses TRBV12-3 or TRBV12-4 with TRBJ1-5; D is unclear. V was cut by 7 bases and J by 2 bases, with 15 bases left in between. The CDR3 runs 15 residues. This CDR3 is CASTPRTGGNQPQHF. CDR3 in DNA: TGTGCCAGCACCCCAAGGACGGGCGGCAATCAGCCCCAGCATTTT.

Ten or more counts support this clonotype. The rearrangement uses TRBV12-3 or TRBV12-4 and TRBJ2-1, with TRBD2 identical over 11 bases. The CDR3 is made up of 15 amino acids. The V segment lost 3 bases and the J segment 3 bases; nucleotides outside the gene matches: 1. The CDR3 region has the DNA TGTGCCAGCAGTTTCGGGACTAGCGGCTACAATGAGCAGTTCTTC. This sequence encodes CASSFGTSGYNEQFF.

This clonotype was detected ten times or more. The V call is TRBV28, the J call TRBJ1-5; the D gene is possibly TRBD1 (5 bases). Per germline, CDR1 MDHEN and CDR2 SYDVKM. The CDR3 runs 15 residues. Trimming cost V 4 bases and J 3 bases, with 13 bases left between them. CDR3 DNA: TGTGCCAGCAGTTACCCGGGGGGAGTCAATCAGCCCCAGCATTTT. Its translation is CASSYPGGVNQPQHF. The entire variable domain, with the rest obtained from reference TRBV28 and TRBJ1-5, is as follows: DVKVTQSSRYLVKRTGEKVFLECVQDMDHENMFWYRQDPGLGLRLIYFSYDVKMKEKGDIPEGYSVSREKKERFSLILESASTNQTSMYLCASSYPGGVNQPQHFGDGTRLSIL.

The sample holds many counts of this clonotype. This chain uses TRBV7-9 with TRBJ2-1, with 10 bases aligning to TRBD2. Germline CDR1 and CDR2: SEHNR and FQNEAQ (reference sequence). Unmatched junction bases numbered 4, after V lost 2 bases and J lost 6 bases. There are 15 residues in the CDR3. In DNA form, the CDR3 reads TGTGCCAGCAGCTTAATGCTAGCGGGAGCCAATGAGCAGTTCTTC. This sequence encodes CASSLMLAGANEQFF.

This clonotype was detected many times. This chain connects TRBV7-9 to TRBJ2-3; 7 positions match TRBD2. Germline assignment: CDR1 SEHNR and CDR2 FQNEAQ (reference sequence). The CDR3 spans 15 residues. Trimming removed 1 base from V and 4 bases from J; junction bases left unmatched: 5. The CDR3 coding sequence is TGTGCCAGCAGCTTAGGATCGGCGGGAGCAGATACGCAGTATTTT. It specifies CASSLGSAGADTQYF.

This clonotype was found many times. The chain uses TRBV7-9 and TRBJ1-1; a weak D match, TRBD1 (6 bases). Trimming took 0 bases from V and 4 from J, leaving 6 bases between them. The germline gives CDR1 SEHNR, CDR2 FQNEAQ (reference sequence). The CDR3 totals 13 residues. CDR3 loop: CASSLARGTEAFF. The CDR3 region has the DNA TGTGCCAGCAGCTTAGCCAGGGGCACTGAAGCTTTCTTT.

The chain has TRBV5-2 and TRBJ2-5; the table calls TRBD2, which could not be checked here. TRBV5-2 is a documented pseudogene. This CDR3 is built from 13 residues. In DNA, the CDR3 is TGTGCCATGGGCCCAGGGAGAGACGAGACCCAGTACTTC. It is translated as CAMGPGRDETQYF.

V is TRBV14 and J is TRBJ2-2; D unclear. The germline V and J ends were trimmed by 0 bases and 2 bases, with 13 bases remaining between them. Germline CDR1 and CDR2: SGHDN and FVKESK. CDR3 length equals 17 residues. The CDR3 DNA sequence: TGTGCCAGCAGCCAAGATTTGGCAGCGAGTAACACCGGGGAGCTGTTTTTT. Translated: CASSQDLAASNTGELFF. Full variable domain (missing parts from reference TRBV14 and TRBJ2-2): EAGVTQFPSHSVIEKGQTVTLRCDPISGHDNLYWYRRVMGKEIKFLLHFVKESKQDESGMPNNRFLAERTGGTYSTLKVQPAELEDSGVYFCASSQDLAASNTGELFFGEGSRLTVL.

This clonotype was detected many times. This chain connects TRBV4-1 to TRBJ2-1; D call uncertain. Germline assignment: CDR1 MGHRA and CDR2 YSYEKL. Trimming stripped 3 bases from V and 8 bases from J, with 8 bases between. The CDR3 consists of 12 residues. The CDR3 DNA is TGCGCCAGCAGCCACCATAGGGATGAGCAGTTCTTC. Translated: CASSHHRDEQFF.